This entry concerns a single TCR beta chain. The antigen is undetermined. The sample originates from a study of OX40 agonist ivuxolimab in advanced cancers. Overall study: Averaging roughly 60 years in age, with a range of about 23 to 90, the cohort was more than 75% male. Anti-PD-1, anti-PD-L1 or anti-CTLA-4 therapy given earlier was allowed, and approximately 43% had some.

The study, taken as a whole, reports: At doses 0.1 to 3.0 mg/kg, CD4+ and CD8+ clones expanded. CD8+ T cells averaged more expanded clones than CD4+.

The assay was immunoSEQ multiplex PCR, and TCRdb's table has in-frame clones only and misses some. The profile covers under 70,000 clones, with roughly 90% appearing a single time and 0.62% taken by the ten largest. The CDR3 is 17 residues long. Germline-derived CDR1 and CDR2 are LNHDA and SQIVND (reference sequence). Germline trimming cut 6 bases from V and 1 base from J; bases unmatched to any gene: 14. The sequence came from an adult with an advanced solid tumor such as melanoma, head and neck, liver or kidney cancer. Source: CD4+ or CD8+ T cells sorted from blood, taken in a trial of the OX40 agonist ivuxolimab. This sequence joins TRBV19 and TRBJ1-1; 7 bases map to TRBD1. CDR3 sequence reads: CASREPARGVTNTEAFF. CDR3 coding DNA: TGTGCCAGTAGGGAGCCCGCCAGGGGGGTTACGAACACTGAAGCTTTCTTT.